The clone carrying this T cell receptor beta chain appeared a few times. The CDR3 covers 15 residues. Germline V gene lookup returns CDR1 SGDLS and CDR2 YYNGEE. V shed 3 bases and J 3 bases; nucleotides not matched to a gene: 4. In TCRdb, the 5' RACE reads were re-called with MiXCR into one record per CDR3 protein. Of a few hundred thousand distinct CDR3 sequences detected, 7.5% to 9.5% appear once; the ten largest clones hold about 3.7%. The record originates from a study of T cells after yellow fever vaccination. The source was CD4+ T cells sorted from PBMCs, collected 5 days after the yellow fever booster vaccination. The chain joins TRBV9 to TRBJ2-2; 8 bases are shared with TRBD1. The receptor was isolated from a man between 18 and 35 years old who received the YFV17D yellow fever vaccine. The CDR3 DNA sequence: TGTGCCAGCAGCGCCGACAGGGGCGACACCGGGGAGCTGTTTTTT. Translation: CASSADRGDTGELFF.